The present T cell receptor beta chain was sequenced within a study of early T cells in non-severe SARS-CoV-2 infection. Study overall: With bulk RNA from unsorted whole blood as input, sequencing yielded unpaired chains. Whole-study results and caveats: Lookups in VDJdb leaned toward anti-spike CD8 responses and missed private and CD4 specificities.

Worth noting for this clonotype: Antigen specificity is unknown.

Individual cDNA molecules each received unique molecular identifiers attached to them. Via MiXCR, TCRdb re-called the 5' RACE reads, giving one row per CDR3 protein. The profile shows about 38,000 distinct CDR3 sequences, less than 7% of them singletons. Germline V CDR1 and CDR2: SGHTA, FQGNSA. This CDR3 is built from 14 residues. Trimming removed 1 base at V and 1 base at J, with 7 bases between. This chain connects TRBV7-2 to TRBJ1-1; unclear D gene. The sequenced sample was whole blood, obtained at baseline. The clonotype originates from an adult who was a healthcare worker with PCR-confirmed SARS-CoV-2 infection or an uninfected control (not recorded which). DNA of the CDR3: TGTGCCAGCAGCTTAGGGGCAGAGAACACTGAAGCTTTCTTT. It codes for CASSLGAENTEAFF.